The source of this T cell receptor (beta chain) is a study of cytomegalovirus exposure and HLA in healthy donors. Study-wide results and caveats: Other equally common chains were less clonally expanded than HLA-associated TCR beta chains, a later analysis showed. Accurate predictions that matched the HLA-A and HLA-B alleles of most subjects were reportedly made from TCR beta sequences. Indistinguishability led to the exclusion of some V segments, TRBV6-2 and TRBV6-3 included. The study recorded 164 TCR beta chains that were cytomegalovirus-associated.

V was clipped by 1 base and J by 1 base, with 13 bases between them. This CDR3 has 16 amino acids. Germline CDR1 and CDR2: KGHSH and LQKENI. The PCR used 60 Vbeta and 13 Jbeta primers. Data came from immunoSEQ multiplex PCR; TCRdb stores just in-frame clones and leaves some out. The profile shows some 100,000 clones, approximately 75% of them singletons. By frequency in the sample, this clone is medium-sized (0.01 to 0.1%). Its antigen is not known. The sample was PBMCs. The chain carries TRBV18 and TRBJ1-1; D uncertain. The receptor's source is a middle-aged woman in good health and CMV-seronegative. CDR3 DNA sequence: TGTGCCAGCTCACCACAACTGACGGGAAGGAACACTGAAGCTTTCTTT. Translated, it gives CASSPQLTGRNTEAFF. Variable domain in full (rest from reference TRBV18 and TRBJ1-1): NAGVMQNPRHLVRRRGQEARLRCSPMKGHSHVYWYRQLPEEGLKFMVYLQKENIIDESGMPKERFSAEFPKEGPSILRIQQVVRGDSAAYFCASSPQLTGRNTEAFFGQGTRLTVV.